This entry describes one T cell receptor beta chain. These data originate in a study of shared clonotypes between healthy human individuals. Adults of Caucasian background living in Nashville, Tennessee made up all donors. The material for each subset, its genomic DNA, was split evenly across several immunoSEQ plates. 300 ng DNA, roughly 30,000 T cell genomes, went into unsorted PBMC replicate PCRs. TCRdb's table, derived via immunoSEQ multiplex PCR, lists solely in-frame clones and lacks some. The sample has about 490,000 clones, 70% to 80% seen once. The CDR3 extends over 14 amino acids. Germline CDR1 reads ENHRY; CDR2 reads SYGVKD. V was trimmed by 5 bases and J by 1 base, leaving 11 bases between them.

The sample comprised PBMCs. This TCR came from a woman in her 40s in good health. Some clones in this sample may be carry-over from other donors' samples. The V call is TRBV10-3, the J call TRBJ1-1; D remains ambiguous. The CDR3 region is CAISFDGRNTEAFF. CDR3 DNA: TGTGCCATCAGTTTTGACGGAAGGAACACTGAAGCTTTCTTT.